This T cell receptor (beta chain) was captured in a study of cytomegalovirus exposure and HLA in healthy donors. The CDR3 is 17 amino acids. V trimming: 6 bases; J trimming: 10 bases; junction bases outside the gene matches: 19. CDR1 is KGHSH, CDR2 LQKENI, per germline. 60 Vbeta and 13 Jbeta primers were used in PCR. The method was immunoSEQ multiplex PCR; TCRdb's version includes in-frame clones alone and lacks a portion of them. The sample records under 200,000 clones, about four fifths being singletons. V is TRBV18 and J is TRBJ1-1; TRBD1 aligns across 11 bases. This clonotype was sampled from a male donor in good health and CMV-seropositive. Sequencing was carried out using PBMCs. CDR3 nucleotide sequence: TGTGCCAGCTCCCCTAGCCGGACAGGGGGCGAGAGTAGGGGAGCTTTCTTT. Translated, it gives CASSPSRTGGESRGAFF.